This T cell receptor (beta chain) was identified in a study of T-cell reconstitution after alpha-beta-depleted transplantation in children. This clonotype appeared many times. Its matching antigen is unknown. Study-wide results and caveats: After transplant, at about two months, alpha-beta T cells were reportedly derived from several hundred expanded graft clones.

During its preparation, the TCRbeta library received unique molecular identifiers. In TCRdb, the PCR reads were re-called with MiXCR into one record per CDR3 protein. Of about 70,000 distinct CDR3 sequences in the sample, 9.5% to 13% were seen once. With 2 bases clipped from V and 6 bases from J, the junction kept 14 bases outside the gene matches. Per the germline V gene, CDR1 is SGHAT and CDR2 is FQNNGV. This CDR3 spans 18 amino acids. The receptor was derived from a boy younger than 18 with acute myeloid leukemia, due to receive a stem cell transplant. The chain has TRBV11-2 and TRBJ2-3; 10 nucleotides line up with TRBD2. The source material was PBMCs, sampled before TCRalphabeta/CD19-depleted stem cell transplant. DNA for the CDR3: TGTGCCAGCAGCTTAATAGCGGGAGGCCAACCGTTTTGGGATACGCAGTATTTT. It yields the protein CASSLIAGGQPFWDTQYF.